Listed below are T cell receptor beta chains from one sample, sequenced in a study of vaccination effects on CD4 cells after COVID-19. These receptors' antigens are unknown. TCRdb's copy holds only in-frame clones and misses some; the assay was immunoSEQ multiplex PCR. Of 68,000 or so clones listed, around 80% are singletons. The sample in question was CD4+ T cells from PBMCs cultured with SARS-CoV-2 spike peptides, obtained before COVID-19 vaccination. These TCRs come from a human donor who received a COVID-19 vaccine. CDR3s include the opening cysteine and the closing phenylalanine or tryptophan. D genes are given only for firm matches. The size field is filled for only some rows; it gives once, few, many or a size class.

j_call,d_call,v_call,clone_size,cdr3_nt,cdr3_aa
TRBJ2-3,-,TRBV14,-,TGTGCCAGCAGCCAAGTTACTGTCAGATCAGATACGCAGTATTTT,CASSQVTVRSDTQYF
TRBJ2-3,-,TRBV24-1,-,TGTGCCACCGCGACAGGGAGGGAAGCAGATACGCAGTATTTT,CATATGREADTQYF
TRBJ1-3,-,TRBV2,-,TGTGCCAGCAGTGCCAGCGGCCGGGTAGAAGGAAACACCATATATTTT,CASSASGRVEGNTIYF
TRBJ2-1,TRBD2,TRBV5-1,-,TGCGCCAGCAGCTTGGTCGTTAGCGGGGTTTACAATGAGCAGTTCTTC,CASSLVVSGVYNEQFF
TRBJ1-1,-,TRBV5-1,-,TGCGCCACCAGTCAGGGACAAGCTTTGAACACTGAAGCTTTCTTT,CATSQGQALNTEAFF
TRBJ1-5,-,TRBV24-1,-,TGTGCCACCAGTGCTGCAGGGGTTCGGCCCCAGCATTTT,CATSAAGVRPQHF
TRBJ2-1,-,TRBV4-1,-,TGCGCCAGCAGCCCCCGGGACCGCGGCTCCTACAATGAGCAGTTCTTC,CASSPRDRGSYNEQFF
TRBJ1-5,-,TRBV19,-,TGTGCCAGTAGTAGGACAGCCTGGGGGGATCAGCCCCAGCATTTT,CASSRTAWGDQPQHF
TRBJ1-2,-,TRBV19,-,TGTGCTACTCAGCAGGGTAGTGCTAACTATGGCTACACCTTC,CATQQGSANYGYTF
TRBJ2-1,-,TRBV10-1,few,TGCGCCAGCAGTGGACTTAAGGCCGGCTCCTACAATGAGCAGTTCTTC,CASSGLKAGSYNEQFF
TRBJ2-5,TRBD2,TRBV4-1,once,TGCGCCAGCAGCCAACGACTAGCGGGGGAGGAAGAGACCCAGTACTTC,CASSQRLAGEEETQYF
TRBJ1-6,-,TRBV24-1,-,TGTGCCACCAGTGATTTGCAAACAGGGAGTAATTCACCCCTCCACTTT,CATSDLQTGSNSPLHF
TRBJ2-3,-,TRBV27,-,TGTGCCAGCAGTTTATGGTCCGGGGGGCGCACAGATACGCAGTATTTT,CASSLWSGGRTDTQYF
TRBJ1-2,-,TRBV24-1,-,TGTGCCACCAGTGATCCTTCCAGGGTCTATGGCTACACCTTC,CATSDPSRVYGYTF
TRBJ2-1,-,TRBV10-3,-,TGTGCCATCAGTGAAATGGGTAATGAGCAGTTCTTC,CAISEMGNEQFF